These 27 T cell receptor beta chains share one sample of origin, sequenced in a study of resident and recirculating memory T cells in vitiligo. Only in-frame clones appear in the TCRdb table, and some are missing; sequencing was by immunoSEQ multiplex PCR. The table includes 40,000 to 50,000 clones, about nine tenths detected once. The sample was blood. Receptors originate from a male donor with vitiligo.

V gene TRBV5-1 combines with J gene TRBJ1-4; possible D gene TRBD1, 6 bases. There are 15 residues in the CDR3. V lost 6 bases and J 0 bases, leaving 12 bases between the germline ends. Germline values: CDR1 SGHRS, CDR2 YFSETQ. CDR3 residues: CASNFGQTTNEKLFF. In DNA, the CDR3 is TGCGCCAGCAACTTCGGACAGACAACTAATGAAAAACTGTTTTTT.

This clone has just one count. This chain links TRBV27 with TRBJ1-2, with D unclear. The germline V gene has CDR1 MNHEY and CDR2 SMNVEV (reference sequence). Trimming stripped 3 bases from V and 2 bases from J, with 13 bases between. There are 15 residues in the CDR3. The CDR3 DNA sequence: TGTGCCAGCAGTTTTTCCCCCAGGCGCAACTATGGCTACACCTTC. It is translated as CASSFSPRRNYGYTF.

This chain uses TRBV27 with TRBJ1-6, with a possible D match to TRBD1 (6 bases). CDR3 length equals 15 residues. The ends were cut back, 6 bases at V and 12 bases at J, with 21 bases in the middle. Germline V CDR1 and CDR2: MNHEY, SMNVEV (reference sequence). The CDR3 nucleotides are TGTGCCAGCAGCACCGGGGCAGGGGAAAAAGTACCCCTCCACTTT. It translates to CASSTGAGEKVPLHF.

Of note for this clone: A junction end diverges from the germline sequence, so it may reflect a read error. The chain employs TRBV7-2 and TRBJ1-1; 11 bases match TRBD1. The germline CDR1 and CDR2 sequences are SGHTA and FQGNSA. This CDR3 region has 15 residues. The CDR3 DNA is TGTGCCAGCGGCTTGGACAGGGGGCTGATCGCTGAAGCTTTCTTT. Translation: CASGLDRGLIAEAFF.

The chain carries TRBV4-3 and TRBJ1-2; no definite D call. Trimming stripped 4 bases from V and 8 bases from J, with 11 bases between. Germline V gene data show CDR1 as LGHNA and CDR2 as YSLEER. The CDR3 runs to 12 residues. The CDR3 sequence: CASSPPGGGYTF. As DNA, the CDR3 is TGCGCCAGCAGCCCTCCGGGAGGCGGCTACACCTTC.

The CDR3 region is CASSLQTQTRKIYNEQFF. CDR3 sequence (DNA): TGCGCCAGCAGCTTGCAAACCCAAACTCGTAAAATTTACAATGAGCAGTTCTTC. This rearrangement joins TRBV5-1 to TRBJ2-1; D not resolved. This CDR3 comprises 18 residues. Germline V gives CDR1 SGHRS, CDR2 YFSETQ. Trimming pared 1 base from V and 4 bases from J, leaving 21 bases between.

CDR3 protein: CAWSVPVGRDEKLFF. The CDR3, as DNA: TGTGCCTGGAGTGTACCGGTAGGGAGGGATGAAAAACTGTTTTTT. This chain uses TRBV30 with TRBJ1-4; D not resolved. Germline values: CDR1 GTSNPN, CDR2 SVGIG (reference sequence). V lost 0 bases to trimming and J lost 6 bases, with 14 bases between them. The CDR3 consists of 15 residues.

The rearrangement uses TRBV18 and TRBJ1-5; D gene uncertain. Germline V gives CDR1 KGHSH, CDR2 LQKENI. The CDR3 runs 13 residues. Trimming took 1 base from V and 8 from J, leaving 9 bases between them. CDR3 bases: TGTGCCAGCTCACCACGGGGAGGAGAGCCCCAGCATTTT. Amino acids: CASSPRGGEPQHF.

The chain employs TRBV6-1 and TRBJ1-6; D is uncertain. V lost 2 bases, J lost 8 bases, and 7 bases lay in between. The CDR3 sequence is 13 residues long. Germline V lookup: CDR1 MNHNS, CDR2 SASEGT. CDR3 in amino acids: CASSELRDSPLHF. DNA for the CDR3: TGTGCCAGCAGTGAACTGCGGGATTCACCCCTCCACTTT.

V gene TRBV19 combines with J gene TRBJ2-2; 7 positions agree with TRBD1. Germline V CDR1 and CDR2: LNHDA, SQIVND (reference sequence). The CDR3 totals 18 residues. The V and J ends lost 4 bases and 1 base, in that order; junction bases with no gene match: 12. CDR3 residues: CASSRKSGQQRNTGELFF. In DNA form, the CDR3 reads TGTGCCAGTAGTAGGAAATCGGGACAGCAAAGGAACACCGGGGAGCTGTTTTTT.

V gene TRBV4-1 combines with J gene TRBJ1-6; TRBD1 aligns across 8 bases. CDR1 is MGHRA and CDR2 is YSYEKL in the germline V gene. This CDR3 has 16 amino acids. Unmatched junction bases numbered 14, after V lost 7 bases and J lost 9 bases. The CDR3 bases are TGCGCCAGCACCACCGGAGTTGGGACAGGCGCTTCACCCCTCCACTTT. It specifies CASTTGVGTGASPLHF.

The sample holds one count of this clone. This chain links TRBV7-9 with TRBJ1-2; TRBD1 agrees at 8 bases. Germline V gene sequence: CDR1 SEHNR, CDR2 FQNEAQ (reference sequence). V shed 2 bases and J 8 bases; nucleotides not matched to a gene: 7. The CDR3 loop spans 14 amino acids. The CDR3 DNA reads TGTGCCAGCAGCTTAACTCAGGGGGCGCGAGGCTACACCTTC. Amino acid sequence: CASSLTQGARGYTF.

The V and J genes are TRBV27 and TRBJ2-7; 10 bases fit TRBD1. Germline V lookup: CDR1 MNHEY, CDR2 SMNVEV (reference sequence). V shed 3 bases and J 4 bases; nucleotides not matched to a gene: 3. The CDR3 consists of 14 residues. Here the CDR3 DNA reads TGTGCCAGCAGTTTCGGGACAGGGGAGTACGAGCAGTACTTC. This codes for CASSFGTGEYEQYF.

This clone was seen only a few times. This chain links TRBV6-4 with TRBJ2-1; possible D gene TRBD2, 7 bases. This CDR3 region has 15 residues. The V end lost 2 bases, the J end lost 7 bases, and 15 bases lay between the germline ends. Germline V gene sequence: CDR1 MRHNA, CDR2 SNTAGT. CDR3 in amino acids: CASSDGAGAGNEQFF. The DNA for the CDR3 is TGTGCCAGCAGTGACGGCGCGGGGGCCGGGAATGAGCAGTTCTTC.

The V gene is TRBV6-1, the J gene TRBJ1-2; maybe TRBD1 (5 bases). The germline V gene encodes CDR1 MNHNS and CDR2 SASEGT. CDR3 length: 14 amino acids. V was shortened by 0 bases and J by 4 bases, with 9 bases between the two germline ends. This CDR3 reads CASSEANRLYGYTF. The DNA for the CDR3 is TGTGCCAGCAGTGAAGCCAACAGGCTCTATGGCTACACCTTC.

The chain couples TRBV30 to TRBJ2-3; 12 bases are a match to TRBD2. The trim removed 2 bases at V and 2 bases at J, leaving 5 bases unmatched. The germline V gene encodes CDR1 GTSNPN and CDR2 SVGIG (reference sequence). This CDR3 spans 16 amino acids. The CDR3 region is CAWSRASGGVTDTQYF. CDR3 coding DNA: TGTGCCTGGAGTAGGGCTAGCGGGGGGGTCACAGATACGCAGTATTTT.

The gene calls are TRBV6-1 and TRBJ2-1, with D possibly being TRBD2 (5 bases). The germline CDR1 and CDR2 sequences are MNHNS and SASEGT. Trimming took off 6 bases at V and 9 bases at J, with 15 bases between the two ends. This CDR3 has 13 residues. This chain's CDR3 is CASSPLAFGEQFF. CDR3 coding DNA: TGTGCCAGCAGCCCCCTAGCTTTCGGTGAGCAGTTCTTC.

This rearrangement joins TRBV9 to TRBJ2-1; D possibly corresponds to TRBD2 (7 bases). The germline V and J ends were trimmed by 2 bases and 10 bases, with 25 bases remaining between them. Germline V CDR1 and CDR2: SGDLS, YYNGEE. This CDR3 comprises 17 residues. DNA of the CDR3: TGTGCCAGCAGCGTGGAGGGGGGCGGGGGCCCGCTCCGAGAGCAGTTCTTC. Amino acids: CASSVEGGGGPLREQFF.

This clone was detected once. The rearrangement links TRBV19 to TRBJ2-7; 9 bases fit TRBD1. This CDR3 is built from 15 residues. Germline-derived CDR1 and CDR2 are LNHDA and SQIVND (reference sequence). Germline trimming cut 4 bases from V and 3 bases from J; bases unmatched to any gene: 7. The CDR3 nucleotides read TGTGCCAGTAGTACCTCCGGGACAGGGTTCTACGAGCAGTACTTC. This gives the protein CASSTSGTGFYEQYF. The complete variable domain, with remaining parts taken from reference TRBV19 and TRBJ2-7, reads DGGITQSPKYLFRKEGQNVTLSCEQNLNHDAMYWYRQDPGQGLRLIYYSQIVNDFQKGDIAEGYSVSREKKESFPLTVTSAQKNPTAFYLCASSTSGTGFYEQYFGPGTRLTVT.

This chain joins TRBV2 and TRBJ1-4; TRBD1 aligns across 7 bases. This CDR3 spans 13 amino acids. V dropped 7 bases and J dropped 8; count of bases not matched to a gene: 7. The germline V gene encodes CDR1 SNHLY and CDR2 FYNNEI. The CDR3: CASIYTGEEKLFF. CDR3 bases: TGTGCCAGCATTTACACAGGGGAAGAAAAACTGTTTTTT.

The rearrangement links TRBV30 to TRBJ1-5, with D possibly being TRBD1 (6 bases). In germline, CDR1 is GTSNPN, CDR2 SVGIG (reference sequence). The CDR3 extends over 15 amino acids. The ends were cut back, 1 base at V and 6 bases at J, with 16 bases in the middle. The CDR3 spells CAWSASPGAGQPQHF. In DNA, the CDR3 is TGTGCCTGGAGTGCTTCTCCAGGGGCGGGTCAGCCCCAGCATTTT.

This rearrangement joins TRBV5-1 to TRBJ1-1; D is unresolved. Germline-derived CDR1 and CDR2 are SGHRS and YFSETQ. The V end was cut by 2 bases, the J end by 0 bases, with 8 bases between. The CDR3 extends over 14 amino acids. Written as DNA, the CDR3 is TGCGCCAGCAGCTTACGAGTGATGAACACTGAAGCTTTCTTT. Translated: CASSLRVMNTEAFF. Complete variable domain (other parts from reference TRBV5-1 and TRBJ1-1): KAGVTQTPRYLIKTRGQQVTLSCSPISGHRSVSWYQQTPGQGLQFLFEYFSETQRNKGNFPGRFSGRQFSNSRSEMNVSTLELGDSALYLCASSLRVMNTEAFFGQGTRLTVV.

The chain has TRBV5-1 and TRBJ2-6; 7 bases line up with TRBD2. The CDR3 length is 17 residues. V lost 4 bases and J lost 1; bases outside the gene matches: 8. Looked up from germline, CDR1 is SGHRS and CDR2 is YFSETQ. For the CDR3, the DNA is TGCGCCAGCAGCACTCAGGGAGGGACTTCTGGGGCCAACGTCCTGACTTTC. This translates into CASSTQGGTSGANVLTF.

As concerns this clone: Distinct nucleotide sequences in the sample also encode this CDR3. The chain has TRBV18 and TRBJ2-7; maybe TRBD1 (6 bases). CDR1 and CDR2 from the germline V gene are KGHSH and LQKENI. The CDR3 is 16 amino acids. The germline V and J ends were trimmed by 5 bases and 0 bases, with 17 bases remaining between them. In DNA form, the CDR3 reads TGTGCCAGCTCATCAGAAAACAGGGAAAGCTCCTACGAGCAGTACTTC. Translated, it gives CASSSENRESSYEQYF.

About this clone itself: Other DNA sequences in this specimen translate into the identical CDR3. The CDR3 protein is CASSRVPRQGDQPQHF. CDR3 coding DNA: TGTGCCAGCAGCCGTGTGCCTCGACAGGGCGATCAGCCCCAGCATTTT. The chain is built from TRBV5-5 and TRBJ1-5; TRBD1 aligns across 7 bases. CDR3 length equals 16 residues. In germline, CDR1 is SGHKS, CDR2 YYEKEE (reference sequence). J gave up 5 bases and V 4 bases, and 12 bases lay outside the gene matches.

V usage is TRBV5-4 and J usage is TRBJ2-2; D might be TRBD2 (5 bases). Trimming left V 2 bases short and J 3 bases short, with 11 bases between. From germline, CDR1 is SGHNT and CDR2 YYREEE (reference sequence). This CDR3 contains 15 residues. This CDR3 reads CASSFEGGDTGELFF. The CDR3 nucleotides read TGTGCCAGCAGCTTTGAGGGTGGGGACACCGGGGAGCTGTTTTTT.

This chain joins TRBV18 and TRBJ1-1; 7 nucleotides match TRBD1. CDR1 and CDR2 from the germline V gene are KGHSH and LQKENI. V lost 4 bases to trimming and J lost 5 bases; unmatched junction nucleotides: 4. The CDR3 contains 13 residues. In DNA form, the CDR3 reads TGTGCCAGCTCACAGGGGGCGAGTACTGAAGCTTTCTTT. It specifies CASSQGASTEAFF.